This T cell receptor beta chain was identified during a study of shared clonotypes between healthy human individuals. Background on the study: Those who served as donors were a couple of women and three men between the ages of 18 and 49. CD8 memory received one plate per donor, CD8 naive two, CD4 memory three and CD4 naive three.

The naive CD8 population came from CD45RO-negative cells selected for CCR7, without terminally differentiated effector memory CD45RA+ cells. Recent vaccinations or acute infections were absent in the healthy HIV-negative adult donors. General study findings and limits: Generally, estimated richness proved larger in naive subsets than it did in memory subsets.

Of note for this clone: The antigen is unknown.

Assay used: immunoSEQ multiplex PCR; TCRdb lists only in-frame clones, some missing. The sample lists about 2.1 million clones, 85% to 95% occurring once. CDR3 size: 17 residues. V gave up 1 base and J gave up 4 bases, with 16 bases separating them. The germline gives CDR1 MGHRA, CDR2 YSYEKL. The sequence was collected from a young man in good health. Some clones in this sample may be carry-over from other donors' samples. The J gene is TRBJ1-4, the V gene TRBV4-1; D possibly corresponds to TRBD1 (5 bases). Input material: naive CD8+ T cells from PBMCs. CDR3 sequence: CASSQVSREGYNEKLFF. CDR3 DNA: TGCGCCAGCAGCCAAGTAAGCAGGGAGGGATATAATGAAAAACTGTTTTTT.